The 15 T cell receptor beta chains reported below all come from one sample, sequenced in a study of CD8+CD57+ T cells in acquired aplastic anemia. The sequenced patients had an expansion of CD8+CD57+ cells seen by flow cytometry. Profiles of TCR beta VDJ and CDR3 were generated from a genomic DNA template. Using its own MiXCR run on the reads, TCRdb lists one record per CDR3 protein. The table shows about half a million distinct CDR3 sequences, with around a third occurring only once. Sequenced sample: sorted CD4+, CD8+, or CD8+CD57+ T cells (not recorded which) from PBMCs. Receptor source: a human donor with aplastic anemia.

This clonotype was found many times. The chain joins TRBV10-1 to TRBJ2-1; 8 positions agree with TRBD2. V dropped 4 bases and J dropped 10; count of bases not matched to a gene: 3. The CDR3 is 12 residues long. Germline loops: CDR1 WNHNN, CDR2 SYGVQD (reference sequence). The CDR3 sequence: CASSAGGREQFF. Written as DNA, the CDR3 is TGCGCCAGCAGTGCCGGCGGGAGGGAGCAGTTCTTC.

On this clonotype itself: A read error is possible here, since a much larger clone lies one base away. V usage is TRBV5-1 and J usage is TRBJ2-7; TRBD2 aligns across 7 bases. The V segment lost 1 base and the J segment 6 bases; nucleotides outside the gene matches: 7. The CDR3 sequence is 14 residues long. Germline lookup yields CDR1 SGHRS and CDR2 YFSETQ. This chain's CDR3 is CASSLRQGGAEQYF. DNA of the CDR3: TGCGCCAGCAGCTTGCGCCAGGGAGGGGCCGAGCAGTACTTC.

With regard to this clonotype: A read error may account for a junction end that differs from germline. J is TRBJ2-7 and V is TRBV11-2; D gene unclear. Germline V gives CDR1 SGHAT, CDR2 FQNNGV. This CDR3 has 15 residues. CDR3 loop: CASSVRTSTPYERYF. CDR3 nucleotide sequence: TGTGCCAGCAGCGTACGGACGTCCACCCCCTACGAGCGGTACTTC.

This clonotype was counted a few times. This may come from a read error, since a much larger clone is one base off. The rearrangement links TRBV9 to TRBJ1-6, with D possibly being TRBD1 (5 bases). Germline assignment: CDR1 SGDLS and CDR2 YYNGEE. This CDR3 spans 16 amino acids. As DNA, the CDR3 is TGTGCCAGCCGCGTTACCTCTGGTGGGGGGAATTCACCCCTCCACTTT. It codes for CASRVTSGGGNSPLHF.

At least ten counts were recorded for this clonotype. The chain links TRBV7-9 to TRBJ1-1; D remains unclear. The CDR3 is 11 amino acids. CDR1 is SEHNR, CDR2 FQNEAQ, per germline (reference sequence). The V end lost 4 bases, the J end lost 7 bases, and 7 bases lay between the germline ends. CDR3 amino acids: CASSYIDEAFF. The CDR3 DNA reads as TGTGCCAGCAGCTACATTGATGAAGCTTTCTTT. The complete variable domain, with remaining parts taken from reference TRBV7-9 and TRBJ1-1, reads DTGVSQNPRHKITKRGQNVTFRCDPISEHNRLYWYRQTLGQGPEFLTYFQNEAQLEKSRLLSDRFSAERPKGSFSTLEIQRTEQGDSAMYLCASSYIDEAFFGQGTRLTVV.

This clonotype came up many times. The chain joins TRBV14 to TRBJ2-7; possibly TRBD2 for D (6 bases). Germline V CDR1 and CDR2: SGHDN, FVKESK. Trimming removed 3 bases from V and 7 bases from J, with 16 bases in between. CDR3 length: 14 residues. CDR3 protein: CASSHGLPGREQYF. The CDR3 bases are TGTGCCAGCAGCCACGGACTACCCGGTCGGGAGCAGTACTTC.

The chain carries TRBV20-1 and TRBJ2-1, with 10 bases identical to TRBD2. CDR3 size: 14 residues. Per germline, CDR1 DFQATT and CDR2 SNEGSKA (reference sequence). Losses at the gene ends were 7 bases for V and 9 bases for J; bases not matched to a gene: 12. The CDR3 region has the DNA TGCAGTGTCAGGAGGAGCGGGAGGGCCTTTGAGCAGTTCTTC. Its translation: CSVRRSGRAFEQFF.

The V call is TRBV25-1, the J call TRBJ2-3, with D possibly TRBD2 on 6 matching bases. This CDR3 is built from 15 residues. The V end lost 3 bases, the J end lost 4 bases, and 14 bases lay between the germline ends. Germline loops: CDR1 MGHDK, CDR2 SYGVNS. The CDR3 nucleotides are TGTGCCAGCAGTGATCTAGGGAGGAGGGCAGATACGCAGTATTTT. Amino acids: CASSDLGRRADTQYF.

This clonotype has ten or more counts. CDR3 loop: CASSEGGTGYSPLHF. In DNA form, the CDR3 reads TGTGCCAGCAGTGAAGGCGGGACAGGTTATTCACCCCTCCACTTT. This chain uses TRBV2 with TRBJ1-6, with 8 positions matching TRBD1. With V trimmed by 1 base and J by 8 bases, 4 bases remained unmatched. The germline V gene encodes CDR1 SNHLY and CDR2 FYNNEI. The CDR3 runs 15 residues.

In its sample, this clonotype was seen a few times. This chain's CDR3 is CASSPGLVSAETQYF. DNA of the CDR3: TGTGCCAGCAGCCCCGGACTAGTGAGCGCTGAGACCCAGTACTTC. The chain is built from TRBV9 and TRBJ2-5, with 7 bases identical to TRBD2. V dropped 4 bases and J dropped 5; count of bases not matched to a gene: 11. CDR3 length equals 15 residues. Germline values: CDR1 SGDLS, CDR2 YYNGEE.

This clonotype was seen repeatedly, ten times or more. This rearrangement joins TRBV2 to TRBJ1-6; possibly TRBD1 for D (5 bases). CDR1 SNHLY and CDR2 FYNNEI come from the germline V gene. The V gene lost 3 bases and the J gene lost 7 bases, with 10 bases spanning the gap. The CDR3 sequence is 14 residues long. CDR3 DNA: TGTGCCAGCAGTGATCAAGGGGCGAATTCACCCCTCCACTTT. It encodes CASSDQGANSPLHF.

CDR3: CASSPASPSSYNEQFF. CDR3 DNA sequence: TGTGCCAGCAGCCCGGCCAGCCCAAGCTCCTACAATGAGCAGTTCTTC. The genes are TRBV25-1 and TRBJ2-1, with no clear D. The CDR3 is made up of 16 amino acids. Germline V gene sequence: CDR1 MGHDK, CDR2 SYGVNS. V was pared by 6 bases and J by 0 bases, with 15 bases between. Using reference TRBV25-1 and TRBJ2-1 for the parts outside the CDR3, the full variable domain is EADIYQTPRYLVIGTGKKITLECSQTMGHDKMYWYQQDPGMELHLIHYSYGVNSTEKGDLSSESTVSRIRTEHFPLTLESARPSHTSQYLCASSPASPSSYNEQFFGPGTRLTVL.

This sequence joins TRBV9 and TRBJ2-2; D is unclear. The ends were cut back, 0 bases at V and 2 bases at J, with 5 bases in the middle. The CDR3 totals 14 residues. Germline lookup yields CDR1 SGDLS and CDR2 YYNGEE. CDR3 sequence reads: CASSVAANTGELFF. Written as DNA, the CDR3 is TGTGCCAGCAGCGTAGCCGCTAACACCGGGGAGCTGTTTTTT.

This clonotype occurred a few times. CDR3 residues: CASSPSRRQETQYF. The CDR3 DNA follows: TGTGCCAGCAGTCCCTCTCGAAGACAAGAGACCCAGTACTTC. The chain is built from TRBV28 and TRBJ2-5; D remains unclear. The CDR3 runs 14 residues. Germline V lookup: CDR1 MDHEN, CDR2 SYDVKM. Trimming removed 5 bases from V and 2 bases from J, with 12 bases in between.

In this sample, this clonotype turned up many times. The chain links TRBV2 to TRBJ2-2; tentatively, D is TRBD1 (6 bases). V was clipped by 6 bases and J by 1 base, with 12 bases between them. CDR1 is SNHLY and CDR2 is FYNNEI in the germline V gene. The CDR3 extends over 15 amino acids. CDR3: CASRTGTLNTGELFF. DNA for the CDR3: TGTGCCAGCAGGACCGGGACACTGAACACCGGGGAGCTGTTTTTT.